This T cell receptor beta chain was observed in a study of CD8 T cells in ankylosing spondylitis. The CDR3 loop spans 11 amino acids. Germline lookup yields CDR1 GTSNPN and CDR2 SVGIG (reference sequence). Trimming pared 4 bases from V and 7 bases from J, leaving 8 bases between. Generation of TCR beta libraries employed quantitative 5'-RACE incorporating molecular barcodes. TCRdb called the 5' RACE reads again in MiXCR, with one record for every CDR3 protein. The table includes under 950,000 distinct CDR3 sequences, around 19% detected once. As to this clonotype: Its antigen is unidentified.

Study-level results: Past research had described some motif variants in reactive arthritis synovial fluid and blood. It appeared that ankylosing spondylitis blood was characterized by a TCR beta motif of several highly homologous variants.

The V gene is TRBV30, the J gene TRBJ2-1; D is unresolved. The specimen was blood, either unsorted or a sorted T cell fraction (not recorded which). The clonotype comes from a male donor with ankylosing spondylitis. The CDR3: CAWNIGNEQFF. The DNA for the CDR3 is TGTGCCTGGAACATCGGAAATGAGCAGTTCTTC.